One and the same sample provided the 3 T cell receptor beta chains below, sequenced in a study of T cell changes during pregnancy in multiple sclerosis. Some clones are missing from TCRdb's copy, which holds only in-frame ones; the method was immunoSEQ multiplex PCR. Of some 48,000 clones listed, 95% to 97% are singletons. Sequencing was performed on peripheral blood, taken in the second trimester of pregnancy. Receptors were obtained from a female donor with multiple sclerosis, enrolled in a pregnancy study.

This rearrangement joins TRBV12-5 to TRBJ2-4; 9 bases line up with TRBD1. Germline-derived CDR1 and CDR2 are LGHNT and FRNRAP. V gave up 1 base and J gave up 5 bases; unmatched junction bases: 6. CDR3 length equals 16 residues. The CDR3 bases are TGTGCTAGTGGTTTGGGACAGGGGGTTACCCAAAACATTCAGTACTTC. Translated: CASGLGQGVTQNIQYF.

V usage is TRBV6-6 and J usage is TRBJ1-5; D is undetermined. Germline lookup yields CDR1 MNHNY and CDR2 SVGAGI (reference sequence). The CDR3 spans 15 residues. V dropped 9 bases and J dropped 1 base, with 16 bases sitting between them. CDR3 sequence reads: CASRPRGGSNQPQHF. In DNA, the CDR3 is TGTGCCAGTAGGCCTCGCGGCGGAAGCAATCAGCCCCAGCATTTT.

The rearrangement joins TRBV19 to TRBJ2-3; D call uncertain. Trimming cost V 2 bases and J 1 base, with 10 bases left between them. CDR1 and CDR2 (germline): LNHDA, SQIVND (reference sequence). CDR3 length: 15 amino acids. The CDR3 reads CASSIRVSGTDTQYF. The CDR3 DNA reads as TGTGCCAGTAGTATACGGGTTTCGGGCACAGATACGCAGTATTTT.